The 23 T cell receptor beta chains listed next were all sequenced from one sample in a study of shared clonotypes between healthy human individuals. TCRdb keeps only in-frame clones here, not all; method: immunoSEQ multiplex PCR. The sample has fewer than 600,000 clones, roughly 79% seen once. Source material: PBMCs. These receptors all come from a middle-aged woman in good health. Some clones in this sample may be carry-over from other donors' samples.

This chain uses TRBV7-3 with TRBJ2-2, with 7 bases lining up with TRBD2. J lost 4 bases, V lost 0 bases, and 5 bases had no gene match. CDR1 is SGHTA and CDR2 is FQGTGA in the germline V gene. The CDR3 extends over 16 amino acids. This chain's CDR3 is CASSLTGGPGTGELFF. CDR3 coding DNA: TGTGCCAGCAGCTTAACGGGAGGGCCGGGCACCGGGGAGCTGTTTTTT.

J is TRBJ2-5 and V is TRBV9; tentatively, D is TRBD1 or TRBD2 (5 bases each). V shed 0 bases and J shed 5 bases, with 14 bases lying between them. The CDR3 totals 15 residues. In germline, CDR1 is SGDLS, CDR2 YYNGEE. The CDR3 DNA follows: TGTGCCAGCAGCGTAGATCCGAGGGGCGGCGAGACCCAGTACTTC. This gives the protein CASSVDPRGGETQYF.

The gene calls are TRBV5-1 and TRBJ2-7, with 7 bases that match TRBD1. J was trimmed by 5 bases and V by 4 bases; bases with no gene match: 12. The CDR3 has 15 residues. The V gene's germline CDR1 is SGHRS and CDR2 YFSETQ. The CDR3: CASSQGQTFFDEQYF. The DNA of the CDR3 is TGCGCCAGCAGCCAGGGACAGACCTTCTTCGACGAGCAGTACTTC. Full variable domain (missing parts from reference TRBV5-1 and TRBJ2-7): KAGVTQTPRYLIKTRGQQVTLSCSPISGHRSVSWYQQTPGQGLQFLFEYFSETQRNKGNFPGRFSGRQFSNSRSEMNVSTLELGDSALYLCASSQGQTFFDEQYFGPGTRLTVT.

The V call is TRBV7-9, the J call TRBJ2-7; TRBD1 matches 7 bases. CDR1 SEHNR and CDR2 FQNEAQ come from the germline V gene (reference sequence). The CDR3 runs 12 residues. The ends lost 3 bases at V and 5 bases at J; junction bases unmatched: 1. The chain's CDR3 is CASSFGTDEQYF. DNA for the CDR3: TGTGCCAGCAGCTTCGGGACAGACGAGCAGTACTTC.

The chain joins TRBV2 to TRBJ2-5; possibly TRBD1 for D (5 bases). V was pared by 2 bases and J by 2 bases, with 6 bases between. CDR3 size: 13 residues. Germline V lookup: CDR1 SNHLY, CDR2 FYNNEI. The CDR3 here is CASSEYRQETQYF. The CDR3 coding sequence is TGTGCCAGCAGTGAATACAGGCAAGAGACCCAGTACTTC.

The chain recombines TRBV29-1 with TRBJ2-7, with TRBD2 matching over 10 bases. Per the germline V gene, CDR1 is SQVTM and CDR2 is ANQGSEA. The CDR3 sequence is 15 residues long. The V segment lost 5 bases and the J segment 2 bases; nucleotides outside the gene matches: 9. CDR3 nucleotide sequence: TGCAGCGTTAGGAAGCGGGAGGGCCCTCCCTACGAGCAGTACTTC. Its protein is CSVRKREGPPYEQYF.

This chain joins TRBV7-3 and TRBJ2-4; D is undetermined. The CDR3 length is 13 residues. V lost 5 bases and J 5 bases, leaving 10 bases between the germline ends. Germline V gene sequence: CDR1 SGHTA, CDR2 FQGTGA. CDR3 coding DNA: TGTGCCAGCAGCCCGGACCCGCAAAACATTCAGTACTTC. It codes for CASSPDPQNIQYF.

The rearrangement uses TRBV7-2 and TRBJ1-2; 7 nucleotides agree with TRBD1. The CDR3 has 16 residues. V shed 5 bases, J shed 2 bases, and the junction held 11 bases outside the gene matches. Germline V gene sequence: CDR1 SGHTA, CDR2 FQGNSA. The CDR3 region is CASSINLGQRNYGYTF. In nucleotides, the CDR3 is TGTGCCAGCAGCATTAACTTGGGACAGAGGAACTATGGCTACACCTTC. Full variable domain (rest looked up from reference TRBV7-2 and TRBJ1-2): GAGVSQSPSNKVTEKGKDVELRCDPISGHTALYWYRQSLGQGLEFLIYFQGNSAPDKSGLPSDRFSAERTGGSVSTLTIQRTQQEDSAVYLCASSINLGQRNYGYTFGSGTRLTVV.

The rearrangement links TRBV2 to TRBJ2-7; D ambiguous. V lost 2 bases, J lost 0 bases, and 8 bases lay in between. This CDR3 is built from 14 residues. Germline assignment: CDR1 SNHLY and CDR2 FYNNEI. CDR3 loop: CASSERPSSYEQYF. The DNA for the CDR3 is TGTGCCAGCAGTGAAAGACCGAGCTCCTACGAGCAGTACTTC.

V and J are TRBV18 and TRBJ2-1; maybe TRBD1 (6 bases). This CDR3 comprises 16 residues. Germline values: CDR1 KGHSH, CDR2 LQKENI. Trimming cost V 4 bases and J 0 bases, with 13 bases left between them. In DNA form, the CDR3 reads TGTGCCAGCTCACATACAGGGTCGGTCTCCTACAATGAGCAGTTCTTC. Its translation is CASSHTGSVSYNEQFF.

The V call is TRBV27, the J call TRBJ2-1; a weak D match, TRBD1 (6 bases). The CDR3 covers 16 residues. Germline values: CDR1 MNHEY, CDR2 SMNVEV (reference sequence). The V gene lost 2 bases and the J gene lost 0 bases, with 11 bases spanning the gap. The CDR3 bases are TGTGCCAGCAGTTTAAGGGGGTGGAGCTCCTACAATGAGCAGTTCTTC. Its protein product is CASSLRGWSSYNEQFF.

This rearrangement joins TRBV29-1 to TRBJ2-6; D is ambiguous. Germline V lookup: CDR1 SQVTM, CDR2 ANQGSEA. The CDR3 extends over 14 amino acids. With 3 bases removed from V and 3 bases from J, the gap between germline ends came to 9 bases. The CDR3: CSVELSFGANVLTF. The CDR3 coding sequence is TGCAGCGTTGAGTTGTCGTTTGGGGCCAACGTCCTGACTTTC.

The V and J genes are TRBV28 and TRBJ2-1; TRBD2 aligns across 11 bases. V lost 1 base, J lost 8 bases, and 10 bases stayed unmatched. The CDR3 has 17 amino acids. Germline V gene sequence: CDR1 MDHEN, CDR2 SYDVKM. CDR3 nucleotides: TGTGCCAGCAGTTTATCCCCCTTAGCGGGAGGGTTCGATGAGCAGTTCTTC. Translating it yields CASSLSPLAGGFDEQFF.

This clone was observed a handful of times. This chain connects TRBV20-1 to TRBJ2-1; no firm D call. Germline lookup yields CDR1 DFQATT and CDR2 SNEGSKA (reference sequence). V lost 8 bases and J 3 bases, leaving 5 bases between the germline ends. CDR3 length: 10 amino acids. The CDR3 sequence: CSFLYNEQFF. The DNA for the CDR3 is TGCAGTTTCCTCTACAATGAGCAGTTCTTC.

The chain uses TRBV2 and TRBJ2-2; perhaps TRBD2 as D (6 bases). CDR3 length: 15 residues. The V end lost 4 bases, the J end lost 4 bases, and 13 bases lay between the germline ends. Germline V gives CDR1 SNHLY, CDR2 FYNNEI. For the CDR3, the DNA is TGTGCCAGCAGTGGGGGGGAGCGTTCCACCGGGGAGCTGTTTTTT. This sequence encodes CASSGGERSTGELFF.

This sequence joins TRBV30 and TRBJ2-5; 11 bases match TRBD1. The germline V gene encodes CDR1 GTSNPN and CDR2 SVGIG (reference sequence). V shed 1 base, J shed 5 bases, and the junction held 3 bases outside the gene matches. The CDR3 consists of 14 residues. CDR3 sequence reads: CAWSGTGGRETQYF. The CDR3 bases are TGTGCCTGGAGTGGGACAGGGGGCAGGGAGACCCAGTACTTC.

This clone was observed a single time. The rearrangement joins TRBV7-8 to TRBJ2-5; the D gene could be TRBD1 or TRBD2 (5 bases each). The length of the CDR3 is 22 residues. Germline V gene data show CDR1 as SGHVS and CDR2 as FQNEAQ. V was pared by 5 bases and J by 3 bases, with 37 bases between. The CDR3 loop is CASSPRSPSHYSASWDEETQYF. DNA of the CDR3: TGTGCCAGCAGCCCCCGCTCCCCCTCTCATTATTCGGCGAGCTGGGACGAAGAGACCCAGTACTTC.

The chain has TRBV2 and TRBJ2-7, with TRBD1 as a possible D gene (6 bases). From germline, CDR1 is SNHLY and CDR2 FYNNEI. V was shortened by 6 bases and J by 0 bases, with 15 bases between the two germline ends. The CDR3 totals 15 residues. The CDR3 nucleotides read TGTGCCAGCAGACAACTTGGACAGACCTCCTACGAGCAGTACTTC. Translated, it gives CASRQLGQTSYEQYF.

The V and J genes are TRBV10-3 and TRBJ1-1; TRBD1 aligns across 8 bases. This CDR3 has 13 residues. Germline CDR1 reads ENHRY; CDR2 reads SYGVKD. With 6 bases clipped from V and 3 bases from J, the junction kept 3 bases outside the gene matches. In DNA, the CDR3 is TGTGCCATCAGCGGGACAGGCTACACTGAAGCTTTCTTT. It yields the protein CAISGTGYTEAFF.

Comment on this clone: The identical CDR3 is also encoded by other nucleotide sequences in the sample. This chain connects TRBV9 to TRBJ2-3, with D unresolved. Per germline, CDR1 SGDLS and CDR2 YYNGEE. Trimming stripped 0 bases from V and 4 bases from J, with 3 bases between. CDR3 size: 12 residues. The CDR3 protein is CASSVDADTQYF. The CDR3 DNA reads as TGTGCCAGCAGCGTAGACGCAGATACGCAGTATTTT.

The rearrangement joins TRBV10-3 to TRBJ2-7; either TRBD1 or TRBD2 may fit D (5 bases each). Trimming took off 8 bases at V and 4 bases at J, with 12 bases between the two ends. The germline CDR1 and CDR2 sequences are ENHRY and SYGVKD. The CDR3 is made up of 12 amino acids. The CDR3 nucleotides read TGTGCCATCTCCCAAGAGGGGTACGAGCAGTACTTC. Its protein product is CAISQEGYEQYF.

This clone was observed a handful of times. The chain uses TRBV5-1 and TRBJ2-7; D unclear. This CDR3 is 15 amino acids long. V was pared by 1 base and J by 0 bases, with 11 bases between. CDR1 and CDR2 from the germline V gene are SGHRS and YFSETQ. The CDR3 DNA reads TGCGCCAGCAGCTTGCAGTGGCAGGACTCCTACGAGCAGTACTTC. It is translated as CASSLQWQDSYEQYF.

The chain joins TRBV25-1 to TRBJ2-3; D gene ambiguous. Germline V lookup: CDR1 MGHDK, CDR2 SYGVNS. Trimming took off 3 bases at V and 0 bases at J, with 10 bases between the two ends. CDR3 length equals 15 residues. The DNA for the CDR3 is TGTGCCAGCAGTGAGGGTAGTTATAGCACAGATACGCAGTATTTT. It is translated as CASSEGSYSTDTQYF.